The 7 T cell receptor beta chains below were found in one sample sequenced in a study of blood T cell repertoires in COVID-19. Generated by immunoSEQ multiplex PCR, the TCRdb table keeps only in-frame clones and is missing some. The table lists about 5,600 clones, about 81% of them singletons. Sequencing used peripheral blood. The receptors were gathered from a human donor in a cohort sampled during active COVID-19.

CDR3 sequence: CASSKNGETQYF. CDR3 DNA: TGTGCCAGCAGTAAGAACGGGGAGACCCAGTACTTC. This rearrangement joins TRBV6-5 to TRBJ2-5; no clear D gene. This CDR3 is 12 amino acids long. The germline gives CDR1 MNHEY, CDR2 SVGAGI. V was shortened by 5 bases and J by 5 bases, with 9 bases between the two germline ends.

A single count supports this clone. The chain joins TRBV29-1 to TRBJ2-5; D not certain. The germline V gene encodes CDR1 SQVTM and CDR2 ANQGSEA. The length of the CDR3 is 12 residues. Trimming pared 7 bases from V and 3 bases from J, leaving 12 bases between. CDR3 amino acids: CSANIRKETQYF. The CDR3 region has the DNA TGCAGCGCAAACATACGCAAAGAGACCCAGTACTTC.

This chain links TRBV7-6 with TRBJ1-2; 7 bases are shared with TRBD1. In germline, CDR1 is SGHVS, CDR2 FNYEAQ. The CDR3 is made up of 14 amino acids. The V and J ends lost 4 bases and 3 bases, in that order; junction bases with no gene match: 5. CDR3 loop: CASSSATGDYGYTF. Written as DNA, the CDR3 is TGTGCCAGCAGCTCCGCTACAGGGGACTATGGCTACACCTTC.

V usage is TRBV6-6 and J usage is TRBJ1-5, with TRBD1 matching over 9 bases. Germline CDR1 is MNHNY and CDR2 is SVGAGI (reference sequence). Trimming removed 4 bases from V and 7 bases from J; junction bases left unmatched: 5. The CDR3 spans 14 residues. This CDR3 is CASSSDRGTQPQHF. CDR3 coding DNA: TGTGCCAGCAGTTCGGACAGGGGTACCCAGCCCCAGCATTTT.

V and J are TRBV5-4 and TRBJ1-4, with D unclear. This CDR3 comprises 12 residues. Germline CDR1 is SGHNT and CDR2 is YYREEE (reference sequence). V was trimmed by 4 bases and J by 14 bases, leaving 15 bases between them. The CDR3 DNA reads as TGTGCCAGCAGCAGCGACGAAGATAGTCTGTTTTTT. Its protein is CASSSDEDSLFF. The complete variable domain, with remaining parts taken from reference TRBV5-4 and TRBJ1-4, reads ETGVTQSPTHLIKTRGQQVTLRCSSQSGHNTVSWYQQALGQGPQFIFQYYREEENGRGNFPPRFSGLQFPNYSSELNVNALELDDSALYLCASSSDEDSLFFGSGTQLSVL.

This rearrangement joins TRBV6-5 to TRBJ2-3, with D unclear. Between the trimmed V and J ends, which lost 2 bases and 0 bases, there was a span of 6 bases. Germline V gives CDR1 MNHEY, CDR2 SVGAGI. The CDR3 consists of 14 residues. In nucleotides, the CDR3 is TGTGCCAGCAGTTACGGGCGCAGCACAGATACGCAGTATTTT. This encodes CASSYGRSTDTQYF.

The V gene is TRBV29-1, the J gene TRBJ2-1; 7 nucleotides agree with TRBD2. The CDR3 length is 12 residues. The V gene end was trimmed by 8 bases and the J gene end by 4 bases; junction bases not matched to a gene: 5. In germline, CDR1 is SQVTM, CDR2 ANQGSEA. The CDR3 sequence: CSKLAPYNEQFF. CDR3 nucleotide sequence: TGCAGCAAACTAGCGCCGTACAATGAGCAGTTCTTC.